This TCR beta chain was sequenced in a study of blood T cell repertoires in COVID-19. Using immunoSEQ multiplex PCR, the repertoire was profiled, and TCRdb retains in-frame clones only, with some absent. The sample has 180,000 or so clones; over 75% are singletons. Trimming left V 3 bases short and J 9 bases short, with 12 bases between. The germline CDR1 and CDR2 sequences are GTSNPN and SVGIG (reference sequence). The CDR3 runs 12 residues. This receptor was identified in a human donor with active or convalescent COVID-19. The donor label of this sample is uncertain. V is TRBV30 and J is TRBJ1-5, with a weak D call TRBD1 (6 bases). Material: peripheral blood. The CDR3 DNA follows: TGTGCCTGGAGGGGGGCCCAGGGGCCCCAGCATTTT. This gives the protein CAWRGAQGPQHF.